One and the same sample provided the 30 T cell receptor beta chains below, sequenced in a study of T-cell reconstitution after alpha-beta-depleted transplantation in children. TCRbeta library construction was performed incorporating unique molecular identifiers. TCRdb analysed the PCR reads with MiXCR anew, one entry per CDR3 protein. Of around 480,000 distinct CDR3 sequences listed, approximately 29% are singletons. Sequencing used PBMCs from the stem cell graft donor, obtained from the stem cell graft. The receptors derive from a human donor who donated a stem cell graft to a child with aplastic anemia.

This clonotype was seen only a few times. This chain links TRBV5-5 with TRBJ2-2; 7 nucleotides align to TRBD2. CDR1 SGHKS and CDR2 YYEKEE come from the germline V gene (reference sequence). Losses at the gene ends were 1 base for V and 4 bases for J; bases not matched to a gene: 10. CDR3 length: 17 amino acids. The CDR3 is CASSLLGGRRSTGELFF. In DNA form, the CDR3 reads TGTGCCAGCAGCTTGTTAGGCGGGAGACGGAGCACCGGGGAGCTGTTTTTT. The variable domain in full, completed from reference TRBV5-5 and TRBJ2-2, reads DAGVTQSPTHLIKTRGQQVTLRCSPISGHKSVSWYQQVLGQGPQFIFQYYEKEERGRGNFPDRFSARQFPNYSSELNVNALLLGDSALYLCASSLLGGRRSTGELFFGEGSRLTVL.

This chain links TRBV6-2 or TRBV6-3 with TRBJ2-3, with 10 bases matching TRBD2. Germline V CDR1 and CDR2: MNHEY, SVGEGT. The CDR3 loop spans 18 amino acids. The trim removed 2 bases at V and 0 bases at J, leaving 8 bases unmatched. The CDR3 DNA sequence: TGTGCCAGCAGTTACCTCCTAGCGGGGGTCCTTAGCACAGATACGCAGTATTTT. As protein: CASSYLLAGVLSTDTQYF.

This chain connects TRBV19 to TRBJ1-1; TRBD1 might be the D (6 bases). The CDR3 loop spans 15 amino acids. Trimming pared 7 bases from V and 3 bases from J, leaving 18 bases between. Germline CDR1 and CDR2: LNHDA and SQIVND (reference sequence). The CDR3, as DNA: TGTGCCAGTACCCCCGTTCGAGGGGGGGACACTGAAGCTTTCTTT. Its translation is CASTPVRGGDTEAFF.

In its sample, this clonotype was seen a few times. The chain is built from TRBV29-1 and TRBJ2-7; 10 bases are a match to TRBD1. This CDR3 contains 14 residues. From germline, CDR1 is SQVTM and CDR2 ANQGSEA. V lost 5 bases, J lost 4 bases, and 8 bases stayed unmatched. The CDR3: CSVSRQGARYEQYF. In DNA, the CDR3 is TGCAGCGTTAGCCGACAGGGGGCAAGGTACGAGCAGTACTTC.

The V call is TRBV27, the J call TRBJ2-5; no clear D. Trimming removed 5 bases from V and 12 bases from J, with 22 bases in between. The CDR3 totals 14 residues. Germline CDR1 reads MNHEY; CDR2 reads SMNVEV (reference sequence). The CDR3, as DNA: TGTGCCAGCAGTCCACCGGCGTCCACTGCCCGAAAGTACTTC. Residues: CASSPPASTARKYF.

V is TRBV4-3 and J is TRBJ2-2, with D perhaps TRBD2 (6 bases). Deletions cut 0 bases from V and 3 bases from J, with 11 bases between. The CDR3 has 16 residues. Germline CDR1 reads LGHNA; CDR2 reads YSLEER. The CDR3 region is CASSQEAAGYTGELFF. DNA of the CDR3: TGCGCCAGCAGCCAAGAGGCGGCGGGGTACACCGGGGAGCTGTTTTTT.

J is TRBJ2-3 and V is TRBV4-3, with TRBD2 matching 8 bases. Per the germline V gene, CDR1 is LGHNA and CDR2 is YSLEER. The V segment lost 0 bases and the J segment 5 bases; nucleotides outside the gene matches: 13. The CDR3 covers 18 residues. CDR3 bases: TGCGCCAGCAGCCAAGATGGAGCTGGATGGCTAGCGGGAGATACGCAGTATTTT. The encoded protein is CASSQDGAGWLAGDTQYF.

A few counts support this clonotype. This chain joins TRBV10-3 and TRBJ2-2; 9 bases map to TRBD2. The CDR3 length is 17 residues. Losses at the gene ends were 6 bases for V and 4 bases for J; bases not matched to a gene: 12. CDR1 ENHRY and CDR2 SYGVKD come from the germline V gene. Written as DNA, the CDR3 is TGTGCCATCAGGGAGGGTAGCGGGAGTCTTCCCACCGGGGAGCTGTTTTTT. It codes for CAIREGSGSLPTGELFF.

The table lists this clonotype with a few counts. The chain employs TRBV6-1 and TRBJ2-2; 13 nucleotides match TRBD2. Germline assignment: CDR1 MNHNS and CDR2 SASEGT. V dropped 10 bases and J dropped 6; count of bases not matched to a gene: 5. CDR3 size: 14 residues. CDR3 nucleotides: TGTGCCACCAGACTAGCGGGAGGTTCCGGGGAGCTGTTTTTT. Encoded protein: CATRLAGGSGELFF.

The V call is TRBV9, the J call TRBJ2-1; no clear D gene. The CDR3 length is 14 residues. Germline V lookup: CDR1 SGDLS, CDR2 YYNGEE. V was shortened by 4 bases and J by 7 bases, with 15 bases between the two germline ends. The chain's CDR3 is CASSPQGVKNEQFF. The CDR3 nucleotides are TGTGCCAGCAGCCCCCAAGGAGTGAAGAATGAGCAGTTCTTC.

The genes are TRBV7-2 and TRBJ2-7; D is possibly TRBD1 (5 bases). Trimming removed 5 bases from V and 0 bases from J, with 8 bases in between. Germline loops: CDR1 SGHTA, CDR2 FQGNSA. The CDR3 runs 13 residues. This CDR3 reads CASSVQVSYEQYF. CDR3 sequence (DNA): TGTGCCAGCAGCGTACAGGTCTCCTACGAGCAGTACTTC.

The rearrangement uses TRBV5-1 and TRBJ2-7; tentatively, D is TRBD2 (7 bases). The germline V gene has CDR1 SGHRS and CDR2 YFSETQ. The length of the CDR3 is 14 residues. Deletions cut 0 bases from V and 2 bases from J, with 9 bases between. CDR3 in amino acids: CASSLVGGPYEQYV. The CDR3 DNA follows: TGCGCCAGCAGCTTGGTCGGGGGGCCCTACGAGCAGTACGTC.

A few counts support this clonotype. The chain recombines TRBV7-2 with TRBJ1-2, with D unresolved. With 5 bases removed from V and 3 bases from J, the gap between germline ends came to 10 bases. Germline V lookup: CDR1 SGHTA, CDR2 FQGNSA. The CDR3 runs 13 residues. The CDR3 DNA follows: TGTGCCAGCAGCCCGGATAGGGACTATGGCTACACCTTC. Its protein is CASSPDRDYGYTF. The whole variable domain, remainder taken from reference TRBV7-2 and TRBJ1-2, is GAGVSQSPSNKVTEKGKDVELRCDPISGHTALYWYRQSLGQGLEFLIYFQGNSAPDKSGLPSDRFSAERTGGSVSTLTIQRTQQEDSAVYLCASSPDRDYGYTFGSGTRLTVV.

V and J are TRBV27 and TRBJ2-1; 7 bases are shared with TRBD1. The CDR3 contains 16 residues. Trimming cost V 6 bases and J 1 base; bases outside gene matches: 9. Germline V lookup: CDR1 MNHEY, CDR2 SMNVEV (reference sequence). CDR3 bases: TGTGCCAGCAGCCATGATACAGGGGCATCCTACAATGAGCAGTTCTTC. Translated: CASSHDTGASYNEQFF.

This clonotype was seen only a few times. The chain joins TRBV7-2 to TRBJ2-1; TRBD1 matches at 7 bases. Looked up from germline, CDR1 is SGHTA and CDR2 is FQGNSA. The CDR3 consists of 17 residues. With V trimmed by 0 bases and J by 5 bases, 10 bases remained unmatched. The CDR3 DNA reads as TGTGCCAGCAGCTTAGCTTATCTCACAGGGGCCCACAATGAGCAGTTCTTC. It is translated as CASSLAYLTGAHNEQFF.

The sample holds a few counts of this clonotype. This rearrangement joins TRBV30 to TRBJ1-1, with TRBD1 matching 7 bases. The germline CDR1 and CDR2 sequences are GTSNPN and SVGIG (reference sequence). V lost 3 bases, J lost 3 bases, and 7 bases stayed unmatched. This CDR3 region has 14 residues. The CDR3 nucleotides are TGTGCCTGGAGCCGAATGACAGGGCACACTGAAGCTTTCTTT. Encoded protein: CAWSRMTGHTEAFF.

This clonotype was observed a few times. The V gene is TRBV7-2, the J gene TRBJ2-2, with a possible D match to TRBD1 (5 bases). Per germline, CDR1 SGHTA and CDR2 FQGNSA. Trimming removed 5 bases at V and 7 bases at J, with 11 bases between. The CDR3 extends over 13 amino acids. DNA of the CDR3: TGTGCCAGCAGCCCCCAGGGCCACGGGGAGCTGTTTTTT. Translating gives CASSPQGHGELFF.

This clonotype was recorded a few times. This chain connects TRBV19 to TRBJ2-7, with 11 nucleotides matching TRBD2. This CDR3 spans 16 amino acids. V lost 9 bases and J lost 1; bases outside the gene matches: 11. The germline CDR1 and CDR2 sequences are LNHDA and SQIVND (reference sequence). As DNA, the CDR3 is TGTGCCAGCGGAGGGGGCCTAGCGGGAGGTTCCTACGAGCAGTACTTC. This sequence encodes CASGGGLAGGSYEQYF.

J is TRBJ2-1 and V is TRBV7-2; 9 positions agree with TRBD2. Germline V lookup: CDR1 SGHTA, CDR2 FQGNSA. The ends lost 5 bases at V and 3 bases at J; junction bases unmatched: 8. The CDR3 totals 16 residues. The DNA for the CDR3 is TGTGCCAGCAGCGCGCCCGGGACTAGCCACTACAATGAGCAGTTCTTC. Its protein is CASSAPGTSHYNEQFF.

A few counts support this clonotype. DNA of the CDR3: TGCAGTGCTAGGGGAGGGGATACAACTAATGAAAAACTGTTTTTT. Translating gives CSARGGDTTNEKLFF. V is TRBV20-1 and J is TRBJ1-4; maybe TRBD1 (5 bases). V was pared by 3 bases and J by 0 bases, with 11 bases between. This CDR3 has 15 amino acids. Germline CDR1 is DFQATT and CDR2 is SNEGSKA (reference sequence).

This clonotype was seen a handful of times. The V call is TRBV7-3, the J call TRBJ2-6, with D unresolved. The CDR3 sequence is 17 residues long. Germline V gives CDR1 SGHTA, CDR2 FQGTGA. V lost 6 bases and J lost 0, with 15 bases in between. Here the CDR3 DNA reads TGTGCCAGCAGGGTCCAACCTGGGATCTCTGGGGCCAACGTCCTGACTTTC. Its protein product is CASRVQPGISGANVLTF.

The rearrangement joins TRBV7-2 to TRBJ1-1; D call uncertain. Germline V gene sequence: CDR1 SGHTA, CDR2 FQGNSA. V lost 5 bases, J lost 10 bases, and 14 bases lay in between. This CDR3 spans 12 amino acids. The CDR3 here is CASSRVASGAFF. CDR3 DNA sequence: TGTGCCAGCAGCCGGGTCGCCTCGGGAGCTTTCTTT.

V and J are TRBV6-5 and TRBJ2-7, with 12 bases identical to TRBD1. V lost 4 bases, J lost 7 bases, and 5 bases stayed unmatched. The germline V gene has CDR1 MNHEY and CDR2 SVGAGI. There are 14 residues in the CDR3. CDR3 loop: CASSSGTGGLEQYF. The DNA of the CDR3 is TGTGCCAGCAGTTCCGGGACAGGGGGCTTGGAGCAGTACTTC.

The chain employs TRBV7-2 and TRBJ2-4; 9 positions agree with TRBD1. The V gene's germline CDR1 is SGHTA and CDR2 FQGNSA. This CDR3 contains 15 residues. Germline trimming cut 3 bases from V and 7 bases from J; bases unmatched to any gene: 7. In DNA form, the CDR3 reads TGTGCCAGCAGCTTTAGTCCAGGGACAGGGAACATTCAGTACTTC. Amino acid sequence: CASSFSPGTGNIQYF.

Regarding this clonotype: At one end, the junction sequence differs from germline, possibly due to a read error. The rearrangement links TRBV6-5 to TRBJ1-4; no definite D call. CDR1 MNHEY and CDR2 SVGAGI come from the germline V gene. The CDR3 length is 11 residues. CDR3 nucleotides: TGTGCCGGCAGTTACGCCGGAAAACTGTTTTTT. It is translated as CAGSYAGKLFF.

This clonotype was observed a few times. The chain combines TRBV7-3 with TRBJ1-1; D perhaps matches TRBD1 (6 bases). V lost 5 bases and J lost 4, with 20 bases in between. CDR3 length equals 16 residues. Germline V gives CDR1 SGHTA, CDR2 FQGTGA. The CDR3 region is CASSPRSGQSATEAFF. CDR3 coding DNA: TGTGCCAGCAGCCCACGGTCCGGACAGTCCGCCACTGAAGCTTTCTTT.

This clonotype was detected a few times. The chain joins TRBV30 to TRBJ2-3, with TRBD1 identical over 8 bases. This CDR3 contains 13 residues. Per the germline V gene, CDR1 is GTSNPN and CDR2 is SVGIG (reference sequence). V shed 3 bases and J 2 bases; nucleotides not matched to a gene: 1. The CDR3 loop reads CAWRDRATDTQYF. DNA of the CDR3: TGTGCCTGGAGGGACAGGGCCACAGATACGCAGTATTTT.

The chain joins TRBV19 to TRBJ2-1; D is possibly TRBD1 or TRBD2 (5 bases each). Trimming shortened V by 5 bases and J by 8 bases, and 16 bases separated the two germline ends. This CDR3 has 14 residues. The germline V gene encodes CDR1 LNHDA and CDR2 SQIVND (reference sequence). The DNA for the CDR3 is TGTGCCAGTAGTCCCCGTTTGAGGGACGATGAGCAGTTCTTC. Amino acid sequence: CASSPRLRDDEQFF.

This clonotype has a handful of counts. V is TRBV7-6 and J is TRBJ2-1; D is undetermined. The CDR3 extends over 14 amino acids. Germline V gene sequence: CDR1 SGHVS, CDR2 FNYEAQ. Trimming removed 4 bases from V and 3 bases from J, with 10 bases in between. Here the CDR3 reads CASSSSWDYNEQFF. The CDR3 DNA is TGTGCCAGCAGCTCCTCATGGGACTACAATGAGCAGTTCTTC.

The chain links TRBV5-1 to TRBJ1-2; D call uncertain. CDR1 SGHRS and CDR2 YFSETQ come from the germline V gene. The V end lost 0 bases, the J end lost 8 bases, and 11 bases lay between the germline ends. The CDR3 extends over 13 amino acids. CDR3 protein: CASSLASYPGYTF. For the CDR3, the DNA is TGCGCCAGCAGCTTGGCTTCCTATCCCGGCTACACCTTC.